These 3 T cell receptor beta chains were sequenced from one sample in a study of blood T cell repertoires in COVID-19 (dated by TCRdb to between 2020 and 2021). The library was obtained by the immunoSEQ multiplex PCR assay. TCRdb holds this immuneACCESS table with in-frame rearrangements only. Some clones are missing; in checked studies, unresolved V genes explain under half, and the rest has no known cause. Within this sample are around 47,000 clones, with approximately 70% of them counted one time only. The biggest ten clones account for 6.2% of the sample. The material sequenced was peripheral blood. All receptors derive from a man older than 75 with acute or convalescent COVID-19.

The chain uses TRBV6-1 and TRBJ1-6, with TRBD1 matching over 10 bases. V lost 1 base to trimming and J lost 5 bases; unmatched junction nucleotides: 2. The CDR3 sequence is 16 residues long. The V gene's germline CDR1 is MNHNS and CDR2 SASEGT. The CDR3 DNA reads TGTGCCAGCAGTGAAGGACAGGGGGCAAATAATTCACCCCTCCACTTT. Protein sequence: CASSEGQGANNSPLHF.

This clone occurred a few times. This chain connects TRBV12-3 or TRBV12-4 to TRBJ1-6, with a weak D call TRBD1 (5 bases). The V gene lost 10 bases and the J gene lost 9 bases, with 16 bases spanning the gap. There are 13 residues in the CDR3. CDR3 region: CATLRALGSPLHF. The CDR3, as DNA: TGTGCCACCCTCAGGGCACTGGGTTCACCCCTCCACTTT.

The chain links TRBV28 to TRBJ1-2, with 8 bases matching TRBD1. The length of the CDR3 is 15 residues. Germline loops: CDR1 MDHEN, CDR2 SYDVKM. The V gene end was trimmed by 6 bases and the J gene end by 5 bases; junction bases not matched to a gene: 11. The CDR3, as DNA: TGTGCCAGCAGCCCCCAGGGGGCGGGAAAATATGGCTACACCTTC. Translated, it gives CASSPQGAGKYGYTF.